This TCR beta chain was identified during a study of technical replicates of blood from several donors. Profiled with immunoSEQ multiplex PCR; TCRdb holds only in-frame clones, not every one. The data hold around 72,000 clones, with 95% to 98% observed a single time. The CDR3 totals 14 residues. V was clipped by 1 base and J by 4 bases, with 10 bases between them. Germline V lookup: CDR1 SEHNR, CDR2 FQNEAQ (reference sequence). The sequence derives from a human donor in good health. Sequenced material: T cells isolated from PBMCs. The chain uses TRBV7-9 and TRBJ1-2; D unclear. The CDR3 nucleotides read TGTGCCAGCAGCTTAGGCCACAGATTCTATGGCTACACCTTC. Its translation: CASSLGHRFYGYTF.